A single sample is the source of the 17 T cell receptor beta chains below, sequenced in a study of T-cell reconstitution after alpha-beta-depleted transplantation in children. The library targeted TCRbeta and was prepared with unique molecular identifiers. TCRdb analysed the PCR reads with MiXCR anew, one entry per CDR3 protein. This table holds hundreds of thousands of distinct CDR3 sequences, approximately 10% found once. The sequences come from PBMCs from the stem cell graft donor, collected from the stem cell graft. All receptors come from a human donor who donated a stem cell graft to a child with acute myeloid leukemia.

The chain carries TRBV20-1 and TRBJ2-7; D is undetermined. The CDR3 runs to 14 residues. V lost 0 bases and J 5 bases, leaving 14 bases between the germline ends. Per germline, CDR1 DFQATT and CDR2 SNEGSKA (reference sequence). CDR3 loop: CSARDLGSLNEQYF. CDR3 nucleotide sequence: TGCAGTGCTAGAGATTTAGGATCCTTGAACGAGCAGTACTTC.

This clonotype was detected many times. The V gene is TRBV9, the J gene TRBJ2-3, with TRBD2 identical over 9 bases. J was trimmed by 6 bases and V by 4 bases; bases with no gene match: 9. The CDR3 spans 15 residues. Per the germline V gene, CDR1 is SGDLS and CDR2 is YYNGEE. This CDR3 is CASSFGAGGDDTQYF. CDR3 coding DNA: TGTGCCAGCAGCTTCGGAGCGGGAGGTGACGATACGCAGTATTTT. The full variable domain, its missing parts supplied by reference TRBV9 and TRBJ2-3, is DSGVTQTPKHLITATGQRVTLRCSPRSGDLSVYWYQQSLDQGLQFLIQYYNGEERAKGNILERFSAQQFPDLHSELNLSSLELGDSALYFCASSFGAGGDDTQYFGPGTRLTVL.

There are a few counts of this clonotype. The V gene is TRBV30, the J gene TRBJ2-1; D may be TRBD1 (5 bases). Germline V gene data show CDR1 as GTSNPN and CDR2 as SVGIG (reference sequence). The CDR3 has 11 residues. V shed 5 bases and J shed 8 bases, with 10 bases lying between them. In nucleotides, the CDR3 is TGTGCCTGGGCAGGGCTGTATGAGCAGTTCTTC. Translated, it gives CAWAGLYEQFF.

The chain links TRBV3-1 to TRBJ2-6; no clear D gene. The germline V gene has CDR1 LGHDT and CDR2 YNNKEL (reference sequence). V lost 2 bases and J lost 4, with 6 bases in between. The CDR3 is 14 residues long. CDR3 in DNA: TGTGCCAGCAGCCAAAGAGAAGGGGCCAACGTCCTGACTTTC. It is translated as CASSQREGANVLTF.

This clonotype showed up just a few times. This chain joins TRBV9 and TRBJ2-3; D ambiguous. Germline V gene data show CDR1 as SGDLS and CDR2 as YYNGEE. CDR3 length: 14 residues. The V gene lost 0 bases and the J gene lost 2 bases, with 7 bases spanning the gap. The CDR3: CASSVALYTDTQYF. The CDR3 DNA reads TGTGCCAGCAGCGTAGCCCTATACACAGATACGCAGTATTTT.

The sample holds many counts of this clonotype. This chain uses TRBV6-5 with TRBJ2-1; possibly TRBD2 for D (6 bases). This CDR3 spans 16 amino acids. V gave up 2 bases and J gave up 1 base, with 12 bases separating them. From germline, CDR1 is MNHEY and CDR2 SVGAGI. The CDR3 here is CASSYTQEGSYNEQFF. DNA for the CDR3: TGTGCCAGCAGTTACACACAGGAGGGGTCCTACAATGAGCAGTTCTTC.

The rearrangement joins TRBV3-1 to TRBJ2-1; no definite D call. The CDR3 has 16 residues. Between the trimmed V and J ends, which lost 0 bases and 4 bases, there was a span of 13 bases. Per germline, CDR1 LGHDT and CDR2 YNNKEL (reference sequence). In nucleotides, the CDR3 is TGTGCCAGCAGCCAAGATCCCGCAGCAAGGTACAATGAGCAGTTCTTC. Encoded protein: CASSQDPAARYNEQFF.

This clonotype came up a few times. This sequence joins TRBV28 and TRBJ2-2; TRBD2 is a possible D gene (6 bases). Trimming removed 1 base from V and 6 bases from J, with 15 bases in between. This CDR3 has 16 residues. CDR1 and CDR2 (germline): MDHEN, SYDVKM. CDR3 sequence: CASSLSGRGAPGELFF. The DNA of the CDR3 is TGTGCCAGCAGTTTATCGGGCCGCGGGGCTCCCGGGGAGCTGTTTTTT.

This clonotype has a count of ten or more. CDR3 in DNA: TGCGCCAGCAGTAGCGGGAGTGGAGGCCAAGAGACCCAGTACTTC. Translated, it gives CASSSGSGGQETQYF. The genes are TRBV5-1 and TRBJ2-5, with TRBD2 matching 9 bases. J was trimmed by 1 base and V by 5 bases; bases with no gene match: 6. The CDR3 is 15 amino acids. Germline lookup yields CDR1 SGHRS and CDR2 YFSETQ.

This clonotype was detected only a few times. The CDR3 here is CASRRGTDYFNEQFF. CDR3 bases: TGCGCCAGCCGTCGTGGGACAGATTACTTCAATGAGCAGTTCTTC. The J gene is TRBJ2-1, the V gene TRBV5-1; TRBD1 matches 7 bases. CDR3 length: 15 residues. Trimming cost V 7 bases and J 6 bases; bases outside gene matches: 13. CDR1 and CDR2 (germline): SGHRS, YFSETQ.

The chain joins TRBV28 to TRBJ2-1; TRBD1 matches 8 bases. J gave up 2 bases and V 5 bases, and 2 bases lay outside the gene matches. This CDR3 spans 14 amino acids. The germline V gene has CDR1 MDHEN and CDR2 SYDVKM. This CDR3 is CASSTGGTYNEQFF. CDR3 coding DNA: TGTGCCAGCAGTACAGGGGGAACCTACAATGAGCAGTTCTTC.

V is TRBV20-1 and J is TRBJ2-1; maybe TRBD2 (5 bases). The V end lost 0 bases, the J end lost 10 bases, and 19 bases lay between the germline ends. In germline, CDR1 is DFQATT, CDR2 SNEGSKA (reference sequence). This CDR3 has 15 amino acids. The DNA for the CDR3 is TGCAGTGCTAGAGATACGGGGATCGGGAACATCGAGCAGTTCTTC. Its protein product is CSARDTGIGNIEQFF.

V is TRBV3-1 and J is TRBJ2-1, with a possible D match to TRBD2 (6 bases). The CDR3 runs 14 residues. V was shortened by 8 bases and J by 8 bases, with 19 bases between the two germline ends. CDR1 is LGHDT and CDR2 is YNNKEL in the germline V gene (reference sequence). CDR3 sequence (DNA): TGTGCCAGCGCGGGGCCTAATGTGGGCCATGAGCAGTTCTTC. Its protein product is CASAGPNVGHEQFF.

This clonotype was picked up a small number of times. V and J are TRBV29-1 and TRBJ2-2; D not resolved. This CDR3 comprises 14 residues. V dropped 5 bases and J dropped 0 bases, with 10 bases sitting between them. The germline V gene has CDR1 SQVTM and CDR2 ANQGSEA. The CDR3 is CSVSVGTNTGELFF. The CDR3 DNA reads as TGCAGCGTTTCCGTGGGCACGAACACCGGGGAGCTGTTTTTT.

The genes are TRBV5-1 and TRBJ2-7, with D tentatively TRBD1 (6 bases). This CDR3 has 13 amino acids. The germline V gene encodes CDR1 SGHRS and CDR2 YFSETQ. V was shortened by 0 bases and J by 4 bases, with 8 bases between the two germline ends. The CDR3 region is CASSLGDNYEQYF. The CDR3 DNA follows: TGCGCCAGCAGCTTGGGGGACAATTACGAGCAGTACTTC.

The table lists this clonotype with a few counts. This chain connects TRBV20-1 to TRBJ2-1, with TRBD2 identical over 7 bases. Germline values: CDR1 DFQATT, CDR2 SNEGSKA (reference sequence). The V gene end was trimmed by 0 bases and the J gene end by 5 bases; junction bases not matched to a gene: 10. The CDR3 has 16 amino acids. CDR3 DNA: TGCAGTGCTAGAGATTCGAAAAGCGGGGCAAACAATGAGCAGTTCTTC. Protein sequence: CSARDSKSGANNEQFF.

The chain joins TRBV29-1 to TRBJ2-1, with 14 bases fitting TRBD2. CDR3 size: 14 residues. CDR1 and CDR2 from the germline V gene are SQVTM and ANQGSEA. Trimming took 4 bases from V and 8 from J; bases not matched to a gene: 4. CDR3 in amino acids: CSVGGTSGSYEQFF. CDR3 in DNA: TGCAGCGTTGGGGGGACTAGCGGGAGCTATGAGCAGTTCTTC.